The following is a T cell receptor beta chain sequence with its context. The antigen is unknown. This sample stems from a study of cytomegalovirus exposure and HLA in healthy donors. Whole-study findings and limits: Using a false discovery rate of 0.05, a later analysis showed that approximately 16,000 TCR beta sequences were associated with HLA alleles. About 87% or about 30% of the time was how often most TCR beta V segments were productive, according to an earlier analysis.

The study ran its PCR with 60 Vbeta and 13 Jbeta primers. Sequencing was performed with immunoSEQ multiplex PCR; in TCRdb, only in-frame clones are kept and a portion is missing. The data show about 200,000 clones, with 70% to 85% seen just once and approximately 0.092% held by the top ten. From germline, CDR1 is PRHDT and CDR2 FYEKMQ (reference sequence). This CDR3 contains 13 residues. V shed 11 bases and J shed 6 bases, with 16 bases lying between them. The sample comprised PBMCs. This chain joins TRBV13 and TRBJ2-2, with D perhaps matching TRBD1 (6 bases). This sequence was found in a boy aged 2 to 10 in good health and CMV-seronegative. In DNA form, the CDR3 reads TGTGCCTTACAGGGCTTGGGCGCCGGGGAGCTGTTTTTT. Its translation is CALQGLGAGELFF.